This T cell receptor (beta chain) was captured in a study of tumor-infiltrating lymphocytes in primary liver carcinoma. Whole-study context: The cohort included men and women aged 30 to 69 years. Notes on the study in general: Tumor-adjacent and tumor-blood pairs shared less of their repertoires than tumor region pairs shared. Representation across all five tumor regions was limited to only about 7-25% of top clones.

V dropped 6 bases and J dropped 7 bases, with 19 bases sitting between them. The germline V gene has CDR1 LNHDA and CDR2 SQIVND (reference sequence). The CDR3 spans 14 residues. Scientists recovered RNA and DNA together from about 20-30 mg of unsorted bulk tissue. Subjects presented with primary liver carcinoma managed by surgical resection. Constant-region priming of 500 ng total RNA yielded TCR beta cDNA. Three rounds of nested multiplex PCR with slightly modified ARM-PCR produced TCR beta libraries. Each of the first two PCR rounds ran 9 to 11 cycles with TRBV1-TRBV30 forward and C-beta reverse primers. TCRdb recomputed calls from the multiplex PCR reads with MiXCR, one row per CDR3 protein. Of about 78,000 distinct CDR3 sequences detected, roughly three quarters appear once; the ten largest clones hold around a quarter. This clonotype was observed at least ten times. Its antigen is undetermined.

V gene TRBV19 combines with J gene TRBJ2-7; D not certain. This clonotype was sampled from a man in his forties with primary liver carcinoma and hepatitis B virus infection. Sequencing was performed on liver tumor tissue from sampling region 4. Subset meaning: tumor region T4, right-lateral pole. This chain's CDR3 is CASSKSTLLGEQYF. The CDR3 bases are TGTGCCAGTAGCAAGTCAACCCTGTTGGGGGAGCAGTACTTC.